This record covers a single T cell receptor (beta chain). Its antigen is as yet unknown. These data are taken from a study of cytomegalovirus exposure and HLA in healthy donors. Whole-study results and caveats: A later analysis reportedly identified an Asian-associated ancestry cluster as carrying fewer N-insertions than the roughly 720-donor mean. A highly shared variant cluster was judged a likely technical artifact.

Trimming took 7 bases from V and 0 from J, leaving 12 bases between them. The CDR3 loop spans 13 amino acids. CDR1 is SQVTM, CDR2 ANQGSEA, per germline. PCR employed 60 Vbeta and 13 Jbeta primers. Assay: immunoSEQ multiplex PCR; the TCRdb copy retains only in-frame clones and omits some. The data show roughly 140,000 clones, approximately 70% seen once. Sequencing input: PBMCs. The chain combines TRBV29-1 with TRBJ1-1, with D possibly matching TRBD1 (6 bases). The sequence derives from a human donor in good health. In DNA, the CDR3 is TGCAGCGCTGGGGACACCTTGAACACTGAAGCTTTCTTT. Encoded protein: CSAGDTLNTEAFF.